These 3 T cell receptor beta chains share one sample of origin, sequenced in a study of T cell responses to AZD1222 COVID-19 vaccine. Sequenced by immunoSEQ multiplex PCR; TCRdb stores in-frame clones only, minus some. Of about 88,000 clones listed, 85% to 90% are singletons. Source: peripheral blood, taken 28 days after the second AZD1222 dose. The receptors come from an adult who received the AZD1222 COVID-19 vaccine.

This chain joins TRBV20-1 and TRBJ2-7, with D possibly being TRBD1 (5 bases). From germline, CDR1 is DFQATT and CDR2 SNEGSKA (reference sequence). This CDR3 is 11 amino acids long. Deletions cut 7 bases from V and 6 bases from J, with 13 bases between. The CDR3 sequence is CSGWQGLEQYF. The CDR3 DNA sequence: TGCAGTGGCTGGCAGGGTCTCGAGCAGTACTTC.

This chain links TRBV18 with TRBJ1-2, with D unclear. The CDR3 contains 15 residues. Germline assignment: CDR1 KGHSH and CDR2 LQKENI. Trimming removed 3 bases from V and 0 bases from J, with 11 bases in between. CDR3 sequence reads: CASSPSQYPNYGYTF. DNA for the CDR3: TGTGCCAGCTCACCGAGTCAGTACCCTAACTATGGCTACACCTTC.

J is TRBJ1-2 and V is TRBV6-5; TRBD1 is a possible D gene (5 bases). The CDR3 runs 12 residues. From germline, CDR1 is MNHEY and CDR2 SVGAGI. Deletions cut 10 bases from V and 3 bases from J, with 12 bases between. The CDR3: CATWGGDYGYTF. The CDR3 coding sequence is TGTGCCACCTGGGGCGGGGACTATGGCTACACCTTC.